This T cell receptor (beta chain) was documented in a study of blood T cells in healthy people across ages. The study's findings and limits: Whereas aged donors had fewer naive CD4+ cells, long-lived donors had more of them and higher diversity.

Sample donors were healthy Caucasian individuals that came from Russia, aged about 6 to 95. On this clonotype: Its cognate antigen is unknown.

Germline V CDR1 and CDR2: SGHAT, FQNNGV. The CDR3 covers 13 residues. The authors ran a second PCR of 7 to 11 cycles using a sample-barcoded 5' primer and a J-beta primer mix. Every cDNA molecule carried a tag from a template-switch adaptor bearing 12 random nucleotides. Each sample provided no less than 2.5 million CDR3-containing paired-end reads. From the 5' RACE reads, TCRdb called clonotypes with MiXCR, one entry per CDR3 protein. The sample yields more than 650,000 distinct CDR3 sequences, about a fifth seen once. Sequenced: blood. The clonotype was recovered from a man aged 65 to 79 in good health. The chain links TRBV11-2 to TRBJ2-5; no firm D call. Judging by the DNA end, TRBJ2-7 fits better; the J call may be wrong. CDR3: CASTPSVSYEQYF. Written as DNA, the CDR3 is TGTGCCAGCACCCCCTCAGTATCCTACGAGCAGTACTTC.